This is a list of T cell receptor beta chains from one sample in a study of T-cell reconstitution after alpha-beta-depleted transplantation in children. TCRdb analysed the PCR reads with MiXCR anew, one entry per CDR3 protein. Here the sample spans a few hundred thousand distinct CDR3 sequences, 20% to 30% being singletons. This specimen consisted of PBMCs, obtained before TCRalphabeta/CD19-depleted stem cell transplant. These receptors all stem from a boy in the first two years of life with Wiskott-Aldrich syndrome, due to receive a stem cell transplant. CDR3s include the opening cysteine and the closing phenylalanine or tryptophan. The order of the fields is D gene, J gene, V gene, clone size, CDR3 protein, CDR3 DNA. The D gene is left open where the match is weak. Clone size is stated in some rows and not others, as once, few, many or a class when expanded.

>.|TRBJ2-5|TRBV20-1|.
CSASVRGHGETQYF
TGCAGTGCTAGTGTACGGGGACACGGGGAGACCCAGTACTTC
>.|TRBJ2-1|TRBV7-2|few
CASSTNTYNEQFF
TGTGCCAGCAGCACAAACACCTACAATGAGCAGTTCTTC
>TRBD2|TRBJ2-1|TRBV19|.
CASSISAGINEQFF
TGTGCCAGTAGTATATCAGCGGGAATAAATGAGCAGTTCTTC
>.|TRBJ2-3|TRBV5-1|many
CASSLEADTQYF
TGCGCCAGCAGCTTGGAGGCAGATACGCAGTATTTT
>.|TRBJ1-1|TRBV20-1|.
CSARDLRATEAFF
TGCAGTGCTAGAGATCTAAGGGCCACTGAAGCTTTCTTT
>.|TRBJ2-2|TRBV5-1|.
CASSLKRLNTGELFF
TGCGCCAGCAGCTTAAAGCGGTTGAACACCGGGGAGCTGTTTTTT
>TRBD1|TRBJ1-1|TRBV19|few
CASSITGGPVTEAFF
TGTGCCAGTAGTATAACAGGGGGCCCGGTCACTGAAGCTTTCTTT
>TRBD2|TRBJ2-3|TRBV6-1|few
CASTQWTGGVDTQYF
TGTGCCAGCACCCAATGGACGGGAGGGGTAGATACGCAGTATTTT
>.|TRBJ1-2|TRBV6-1|few
CASSETRVKGYTF
TGTGCCAGCAGTGAAACCCGGGTTAAAGGCTACACCTTC
>.|TRBJ1-1|TRBV5-1|few
CASSLFVQENTEAFF
TGCGCCAGCAGCTTGTTTGTACAGGAGAACACTGAAGCTTTCTTT
>.|TRBJ2-5|TRBV20-1|.
CSARVWGYQETQYF
TGCAGTGCTAGGGTGTGGGGTTACCAAGAGACCCAGTACTTC
>.|TRBJ2-5|TRBV7-6|.
CASSPAGSEETQYF
TGTGCCAGCAGCCCCGCGGGGAGTGAAGAGACCCAGTACTTC
>.|TRBJ2-7|TRBV9|.
CASSPRDSIYEQYF
TGTGCCAGCAGCCCACGGGACTCGATTTACGAGCAGTACTTC
>.|TRBJ2-2|TRBV7-2|.
CASSLAQVSGELFF
TGTGCCAGCAGCTTAGCGCAAGTTAGCGGGGAGCTGTTTTTT
>.|TRBJ2-3|TRBV7-2|.
CASSLSGLVTDTQYF
TGTGCCAGCAGCTTATCGGGACTTGTCACAGATACGCAGTATTTT
>TRBD1|TRBJ2-2|TRBV10-3|.
CAISESGTGGHGELFF
TGTGCCATCAGTGAGTCCGGGACAGGGGGCCACGGGGAGCTGTTTTTT